Listed below are T cell receptor beta chains from one sample, sequenced in a study of blood T cells in healthy people across ages. A single record per CDR3 protein comes from TCRdb applying MiXCR to the 5' RACE reads. The table shows 550,000 to 650,000 distinct CDR3 sequences, with about 30% occurring only once. The sequenced sample was blood. These receptor sequences come from a woman older than 75 in good health. Each CDR3 is given with its conserved first and last residue. The D gene is left open where the match is weak. Rows may omit the clone size; those that give it use once, few, many or a size class.

>many|-|TRBJ2-7|TRBV29-1
TGCAGCGTTAGGCAGGGAGCGTCCTACGAGCAGTACTTC
CSVRQGASYEQYF
>-|-|TRBJ2-7|TRBV2
TGTGCCAGCAGGCGGTACTATGAGCAGTACTTC
CASRRYYEQYF
>-|-|TRBJ1-1|TRBV5-1
TGCGCCAGCAGAATGGGGGGAGGAACTGAAGCTTTCTTT
CASRMGGGTEAFF
>few|-|TRBJ1-1|TRBV5-1
TGCGCCAGCAGCCCACGTCATCTTGGAGATCATGAAGCTTTCTTT
CASSPRHLGDHEAFF
>-|-|TRBJ2-3|TRBV5-4
TGTGCCAGCAGCTTCCCCAACACAGATACGCAGTATTTT
CASSFPNTDTQYF
>few|-|TRBJ1-6|TRBV5-1
TGCGCCAGCAGCTTTGAGTTAAATAATTCACCCCTCCACTTT
CASSFELNNSPLHF
>many|-|TRBJ2-1|TRBV20-1
TGCAGTGCTAGAGATATCGGGACTGGGGATGAGCAGTTCTTC
CSARDIGTGDEQFF
>many|-|TRBJ1-1|TRBV3-1
TGTGCCAGCAGCCAAGACCCAGGCTCCGGTGAAGCTTTCTTT
CASSQDPGSGEAFF
>-|-|TRBJ1-5|TRBV5-1
TGCGCCAGCAGCTCCGGGATCCCCAATCAGCCCCAGCATTTT
CASSSGIPNQPQHF
>many|-|TRBJ2-7|TRBV5-1
TGCGCCAGCAGCGATAAGTACGAGCAGTACTTC
CASSDKYEQYF
>many|-|TRBJ2-3|TRBV27
TGTGCCAGCAGTTTCCTTCCAGGGGTCACAGATACGCAGTATTTT
CASSFLPGVTDTQYF
>many|-|TRBJ2-1|TRBV6-6
TGTGCCAGCAGCCCGTCCCCGACAGGCGATCGCCGCCCTCTCTCCAATGAGCAGTTCTTC
CASSPSPTGDRRPLSNEQFF
>many|TRBD1|TRBJ2-7|TRBV9
TGTGCCAGCAGCATAGGTTTGGACAGGGAGTACGAGCAGTACTTC
CASSIGLDREYEQYF
>few|-|TRBJ2-5|TRBV7-9
TGTGCCGGCAGCTTAGGGCAGCCTGGATCGTCCCAGTACTTC
CAGSLGQPGSSQYF
>many|TRBD1|TRBJ1-2|TRBV3-1
TGTGCCAGCAGCCAAACCCCCGGGACAGTTTACGGCTACACCTTC
CASSQTPGTVYGYTF
>-|-|TRBJ1-1|TRBV12-3/TRBV12-4
TGTGCCAGCAGTTTCATAAACACTGAAGCTTTCTTT
CASSFINTEAFF
>-|-|TRBJ1-1|TRBV5-8
TGTGCCAGCAGGCACGAGTTCATGAACACTGAAGCTTTCTTT
CASRHEFMNTEAFF
>-|-|TRBJ2-1|TRBV6-1
TGTGCCAGCAGTGACCTCAGTTGGTTCTTC
CASSDLSWFF
>many|-|TRBJ2-7|TRBV5-4
TGTGCCAGCAGCTTGTCCAAGGCGACCTACGAGCAGTACTTC
CASSLSKATYEQYF
>many|TRBD1|TRBJ2-7|TRBV7-2
TGTGCCAGCAGCCCGCAACAGGGGAACTACGAGCAGTACTTC
CASSPQQGNYEQYF
>-|-|TRBJ1-2|TRBV19
TGTGCCAGTAGTCTAGGAGCCTATGACTACACCTTC
CASSLGAYDYTF
>many|-|TRBJ2-1|TRBV9
TGTGCCAGCAGCGCCCCGAGGGGACTGGGCGGCAGTGAGCAGTTCTTC
CASSAPRGLGGSEQFF
>many|-|TRBJ2-7|TRBV7-3
TGTGCCAGCAGCATGGGAGGTTTCTTAAGCGAGCAGTACTTC
CASSMGGFLSEQYF
>many|TRBD1|TRBJ2-4|TRBV6-1
TGTGCCAGCAGCAGAGAGGGCCGGACAGGGGGTGCAGCCAAAAACATTCAGTACTTC
CASSREGRTGGAAKNIQYF
>many|-|TRBJ1-2|TRBV28
TGTGCCAGCAGTTTATTGGCACGGAACTATGGCTACACCTTC
CASSLLARNYGYTF
>-|TRBD2|TRBJ2-7|TRBV10-1
TGCGCCAGCAGTGAGACCGCTAGCGGGAGGAGGCACGAGCAGTACTTC
CASSETASGRRHEQYF
>many|TRBD1|TRBJ1-2|TRBV9
TGTGCCAGCAGCGGTGCCGGGACAGGGGGCGGCTACACCTTC
CASSGAGTGGGYTF
>-|-|TRBJ1-1|TRBV20-1
TGCAGTGTAGGGGGACATCGGACTGAAGCTTTCTTT
CSVGGHRTEAFF
>few|-|TRBJ1-1|TRBV4-3
TGCGCCAGCAGCCAAGATTGGGGGGACACTGAAGCTTTCTTT
CASSQDWGDTEAFF
>-|TRBD1|TRBJ2-7|TRBV20-1
TGCAGGGCCTGGACAGGGTCCTACGAGCAGTACTTC
CRAWTGSYEQYF
>-|-|TRBJ2-2|TRBV12-3/TRBV12-4
TGTGCCAGCGTGGAGACAGCGAACACCGGGGAGCTGTTTTTT
CASVETANTGELFF
>many|-|TRBJ2-7|TRBV6-1
TGTGCCAGCAGTGTAACCTTCGGACAGCGAGCCTACGAGCAGTACTTC
CASSVTFGQRAYEQYF
>-|-|TRBJ1-1|TRBV4-3
TGCGACAGCAGCCAAGTTCAGGGCACTGAAGCTTTCTTT
CDSSQVQGTEAFF
>few|-|TRBJ1-1|TRBV7-2
TGTGCCAGCAGCTTAAGCGGGCAGGGCCCAGCTTTCTTT
CASSLSGQGPAFF
>many|-|TRBJ2-5|TRBV29-1
TGCAGCGCCCTAGGCGGGGTCTTTAAAGAGACCCAGTACTTC
CSALGGVFKETQYF
>few|-|TRBJ1-2|TRBV3-1
TGTGCCCGCAGCCAACCGCCCTCTGGCTACACCTTC
CARSQPPSGYTF
>-|-|TRBJ2-7|TRBV7-2
TGTGCCAGCAGCTTAGTGCCCGTCTACGAGCAGTACTTC
CASSLVPVYEQYF
>few|TRBD2|TRBJ2-1|TRBV7-8
TGTGCCAGCAGCTTCGGACTAGCGGGCGGTGAGCAGTTCTTC
CASSFGLAGGEQFF
>-|-|TRBJ1-6|TRBV6-6
TGTGCCAGCAGACCAACTCAGGAGTCTACCCTCCACTTT
CASRPTQESTLHF
>-|-|TRBJ2-7|TRBV3-1
TGTGCCAGCAGCCAACCGGGAGCGGGCGAGCAGTACTTC
CASSQPGAGEQYF
>few|-|TRBJ2-2|TRBV24-1
TGTGCCACCAGTGACCCAGCTCGGACAGCGAACACCGGGGAGCTGTTTTTT
CATSDPARTANTGELFF
>-|-|TRBJ2-2|TRBV7-2
TGTGCCAGCAGCTTCACGGGGGCCGGCGGGGAGCTGTTTTTT
CASSFTGAGGELFF
>-|-|TRBJ1-2|TRBV30
TGTGCCTGGAGGGGTCACGTTAATGGTGGCTACACCTTC
CAWRGHVNGGYTF
>many|TRBD2|TRBJ2-4|TRBV5-1
TGCGCCAGCAGCTTGGTAGGGGAGGGTGACATTCAGTACTTC
CASSLVGEGDIQYF